This passage covers 27 T cell receptor beta chains from one sample sequenced in a study of cytomegalovirus exposure and HLA in healthy donors. The PCR contained 60 Vbeta and 13 Jbeta primers. Only in-frame clones appear in the TCRdb table, and some are missing; sequencing was by immunoSEQ multiplex PCR. The sample lists under 200,000 clones; about 77% were seen once. The sample taken for sequencing was PBMCs. Receptors were obtained from a young man in good health and CMV-seronegative.

The chain uses TRBV18 and TRBJ2-5, with 11 bases that match TRBD2. Trimming took 3 bases from V and 5 from J; bases not matched to a gene: 8. Germline CDR1 and CDR2: KGHSH and LQKENI. The CDR3 extends over 16 amino acids. This CDR3 is CASSPRIAGGEETQYF. The DNA for the CDR3 is TGTGCCAGCTCACCGAGGATAGCGGGAGGGGAGGAGACCCAGTACTTC. Together with reference TRBV18 and TRBJ2-5, the CDR3 gives the full variable domain: NAGVMQNPRHLVRRRGQEARLRCSPMKGHSHVYWYRQLPEEGLKFMVYLQKENIIDESGMPKERFSAEFPKEGPSILRIQQVVRGDSAAYFCASSPRIAGGEETQYFGPGTRLLVL.

The CDR3 spells CASSLDSPGNTIYF. CDR3 DNA: TGTGCCAGCTCACTTGACAGCCCTGGAAACACCATATATTTT. The chain joins TRBV18 to TRBJ1-3, with D possibly matching TRBD1 (5 bases). V gave up 4 bases and J gave up 2 bases, with 9 bases separating them. The CDR3 spans 14 residues. CDR1 is KGHSH and CDR2 is LQKENI in the germline V gene.

The chain recombines TRBV30 with TRBJ1-1, with D unresolved. The germline CDR1 and CDR2 sequences are GTSNPN and SVGIG (reference sequence). V was shortened by 3 bases and J by 3 bases, with 8 bases between the two germline ends. CDR3 size: 12 residues. The CDR3 bases are TGTGCCTGGAGCTCGGTCTACACTGAAGCTTTCTTT. This codes for CAWSSVYTEAFF.

In DNA form, the CDR3 reads TGTGCCAGCAGCCCGGGACAGGGGTGGGCTAACTATGGCTACACCTTC. It translates to CASSPGQGWANYGYTF. This chain joins TRBV5-6 and TRBJ1-2, with 10 bases fitting TRBD1. This CDR3 comprises 16 residues. Germline V gene data show CDR1 as SGHDT and CDR2 as YYEEEE. J gave up 0 bases and V 4 bases, and 6 bases lay outside the gene matches. The full variable domain, with the rest looked up from reference TRBV5-6 and TRBJ1-2, is DAGVTQSPTHLIKTRGQQVTLRCSPKSGHDTVSWYQQALGQGPQFIFQYYEEEERQRGNFPDRFSGHQFPNYSSELNVNALLLGDSALYLCASSPGQGWANYGYTFGSGTRLTVV.

This clone has only one observation. This chain joins TRBV19 and TRBJ2-7, with 10 bases that match TRBD1. The CDR3 extends over 15 amino acids. Germline V gives CDR1 LNHDA, CDR2 SQIVND (reference sequence). V shed 10 bases and J 4 bases; nucleotides not matched to a gene: 13. The DNA for the CDR3 is TGTGCCACCAAATTGACCGGGACAGGGGCTTACGAGCAGTACTTC. It yields the protein CATKLTGTGAYEQYF.

The V and J genes are TRBV28 and TRBJ2-7; 9 bases line up with TRBD2. The J segment lost 4 bases and the V segment lost 3 bases, leaving 7 bases of the junction unmatched. The CDR3 sequence is 15 residues long. CDR1 is MDHEN and CDR2 is SYDVKM in the germline V gene. The DNA for the CDR3 is TGTGCCAGCAGTTTGGGGGGTAGCGGGAGTTACGAGCAGTACTTC. It is translated as CASSLGGSGSYEQYF. Based on the CDR3 plus reference TRBV28 and TRBJ2-7, the full variable domain is DVKVTQSSRYLVKRTGEKVFLECVQDMDHENMFWYRQDPGLGLRLIYFSYDVKMKEKGDIPEGYSVSREKKERFSLILESASTNQTSMYLCASSLGGSGSYEQYFGPGTRLTVT.

This clone has a single count. The chain has TRBV5-1 and TRBJ2-1, with TRBD1 identical over 9 bases. This CDR3 is built from 14 residues. Germline values: CDR1 SGHRS, CDR2 YFSETQ. J lost 6 bases, V lost 5 bases, and 6 bases had no gene match. DNA for the CDR3: TGCGCCAGCAGGCCCGGGACAGGGTCCAATGAGCAGTTCTTC. This sequence encodes CASRPGTGSNEQFF.

The chain recombines TRBV28 with TRBJ1-2; no definite D call. CDR1 is MDHEN, CDR2 SYDVKM, per germline. The CDR3 is 17 residues long. V was clipped by 3 bases and J by 6 bases, with 23 bases between them. The chain's CDR3 is CASSFQSSGKVPDGYTF. CDR3 in DNA: TGTGCCAGCAGTTTCCAAAGCTCGGGGAAGGTTCCGGATGGCTACACCTTC.

The chain couples TRBV19 to TRBJ1-5; 9 nucleotides align to TRBD1. Germline loops: CDR1 LNHDA, CDR2 SQIVND (reference sequence). The CDR3 has 15 amino acids. The ends lost 5 bases at V and 4 bases at J; junction bases unmatched: 6. The CDR3 DNA is TGTGCCAGTAGTTCGGACAGGGGCCGAAATCAGCCCCAGCATTTT. As protein: CASSSDRGRNQPQHF.

In regard to this clone: Additional DNA sequences in this sample encode the identical CDR3. The chain is built from TRBV18 and TRBJ2-7; unclear D gene. The CDR3 sequence is 12 residues long. Germline CDR1 reads KGHSH; CDR2 reads LQKENI. Deletions cut 2 bases from V and 3 bases from J, with 5 bases between. The CDR3 coding sequence is TGTGCCAGCTCACCATCCAGCTACGAGCAGTACTTC. Amino acids: CASSPSSYEQYF.

The chain is built from TRBV7-6 and TRBJ1-1; D uncertain. The CDR3 is made up of 15 amino acids. The germline gives CDR1 SGHVS, CDR2 FNYEAQ. V lost 1 base and J lost 0, with 9 bases in between. This chain's CDR3 is CASSLGSQMNTEAFF. In DNA form, the CDR3 reads TGTGCCAGCAGCTTAGGATCACAGATGAACACTGAAGCTTTCTTT.

The chain uses TRBV4-3 and TRBJ1-1; D remains unclear. V lost 0 bases and J 5 bases, leaving 7 bases between the germline ends. The CDR3 is 13 residues long. Germline V lookup: CDR1 LGHNA, CDR2 YSLEER. The CDR3 DNA follows: TGCGCCAGCAGCCAAGATTCGGGAACTGAAGCTTTCTTT. Its translation is CASSQDSGTEAFF.

The genes are TRBV7-2 and TRBJ2-3, with TRBD2 as a possible D gene (6 bases). V was pared by 4 bases and J by 0 bases, with 8 bases between. Per the germline V gene, CDR1 is SGHTA and CDR2 is FQGNSA. The CDR3 loop spans 14 amino acids. CDR3 sequence: CASSYGGSTDTQYF. The CDR3 DNA is TGTGCCAGCAGCTATGGGGGGAGCACAGATACGCAGTATTTT.

The V call is TRBV30, the J call TRBJ1-2; D is perhaps TRBD1 (6 bases). This CDR3 is built from 14 residues. V was clipped by 3 bases and J by 2 bases, with 13 bases between them. CDR1 and CDR2 from the germline V gene are GTSNPN and SVGIG (reference sequence). The CDR3 region is CAWSGAGENYGYTF. The DNA of the CDR3 is TGTGCCTGGAGCGGGGCAGGGGAAAACTATGGCTACACCTTC. The whole variable domain, remainder taken from reference TRBV30 and TRBJ1-2, is SQTIHQWPATLVQPVGSPLSLECTVEGTSNPNLYWYRQAAGRGLQLLFYSVGIGQISSEVPQNLSASRPQDRQFILSSKKLLLSDSGFYLCAWSGAGENYGYTFGSGTRLTVV.

V is TRBV7-6 and J is TRBJ2-1; D is ambiguous. Looked up from germline, CDR1 is SGHVS and CDR2 is FNYEAQ. V lost 1 base and J 8 bases, leaving 12 bases between the germline ends. The CDR3 runs 14 residues. The CDR3 is CASSLVQVAYEQFF. The CDR3 coding sequence is TGTGCCAGCAGCTTAGTGCAGGTCGCGTATGAGCAGTTCTTC.

This clone was seen a single time. The chain links TRBV28 to TRBJ2-7, with 9 bases matching TRBD2. From germline, CDR1 is MDHEN and CDR2 SYDVKM. The V and J ends lost 4 bases and 0 bases, in that order; junction bases with no gene match: 7. The CDR3 covers 16 residues. Here the CDR3 reads CASSYGAGGSSYEQYF. For the CDR3, the DNA is TGTGCCAGCAGTTATGGGGCGGGGGGGAGCTCCTACGAGCAGTACTTC.

The V call is TRBV6-4, the J call TRBJ1-2, with 9 bases aligning to TRBD1. CDR1 is MRHNA, CDR2 SNTAGT, per germline. The CDR3 is 13 amino acids. Unmatched junction bases numbered 5, after V lost 5 bases and J lost 7 bases. The CDR3 loop reads CASSQQGAGGYTF. The CDR3 coding sequence is TGTGCCAGCAGTCAACAGGGGGCAGGTGGCTACACCTTC.

This clone was seen more than once but under ten times. The chain uses TRBV5-1 and TRBJ2-6, with TRBD1 as a possible D gene (5 bases). CDR3 length equals 15 residues. Per the germline V gene, CDR1 is SGHRS and CDR2 is YFSETQ. The ends were cut back, 5 bases at V and 0 bases at J, with 9 bases in the middle. The CDR3 is CASRQDSSGANVLTF. CDR3 nucleotides: TGCGCCAGCAGACAGGATAGCTCTGGGGCCAACGTCCTGACTTTC.

The chain employs TRBV28 and TRBJ2-7; a weak D match, TRBD1 (8 bases). The CDR3 length is 14 residues. Germline V lookup: CDR1 MDHEN, CDR2 SYDVKM. Trimming took off 6 bases at V and 6 bases at J, with 18 bases between the two ends. In DNA form, the CDR3 reads TGTGCCAGCAGCCTAGCACAGGGGGGGGTCGAGCAGTACTTC. Translating gives CASSLAQGGVEQYF.

The chain recombines TRBV6-5 with TRBJ2-7, with 7 bases that match TRBD1. The trim removed 5 bases at V and 4 bases at J, leaving 11 bases unmatched. Germline CDR1 and CDR2: MNHEY and SVGAGI. This CDR3 comprises 15 residues. Here the CDR3 DNA reads TGTGCCAGCAGTCCTTATGGGACAGAAGGGTACGAGCAGTACTTC. Its translation is CASSPYGTEGYEQYF.

The V gene is TRBV7-9, the J gene TRBJ2-1; D is unresolved. This CDR3 has 17 residues. CDR1 and CDR2 (germline): SEHNR, FQNEAQ (reference sequence). The V and J ends lost 5 bases and 10 bases respectively, with 27 bases between them. The CDR3 DNA is TGTGCCAGCAGCCCCCGTGCGGAACGCTATATCTACGGGGAGCAGTTCTTC. This codes for CASSPRAERYIYGEQFF.

The V and J genes are TRBV6-5 and TRBJ1-2; maybe TRBD1 (5 bases). The CDR3 runs to 12 residues. The ends were cut back, 7 bases at V and 4 bases at J, with 10 bases in the middle. Germline assignment: CDR1 MNHEY and CDR2 SVGAGI. The CDR3 DNA is TGTGCCAGCACGAGGGGAGGCTATGGCTACACCTTC. Protein: CASTRGGYGYTF.

This chain links TRBV4-1 with TRBJ1-1; D is unresolved. V lost 0 bases and J 8 bases, leaving 10 bases between the germline ends. This CDR3 is 13 amino acids long. Germline CDR1 MGHRA, CDR2 YSYEKL. The CDR3 DNA follows: TGCGCCAGCAGCCAAGATATGGGGAGGGAAGCTTTCTTT. Residues: CASSQDMGREAFF.

Turning to this clone: An end of the junction does not agree with germline; a read error may underlie this. This rearrangement joins TRBV7-7 to TRBJ2-3; 12 bases map to TRBD2. The length of the CDR3 is 15 residues. Germline V gives CDR1 SSHAT, CDR2 FNYEAQ (reference sequence). CDR3 nucleotides: TGTGCTAGCAGCCAGGGACTAGCGGGTACAGATACGCAGTATTTT. This encodes CASSQGLAGTDTQYF.

The chain links TRBV30 to TRBJ2-1, with 8 positions matching TRBD1. CDR3 size: 15 residues. CDR1 is GTSNPN and CDR2 is SVGIG in the germline V gene (reference sequence). V was clipped by 5 bases and J by 7 bases; unmatched bases: 13. Written as DNA, the CDR3 is TGTGCCTGGGAGAGACAGGGGAATTTATGGAATGAGCAGTTCTTC. Translated, it gives CAWERQGNLWNEQFF.

The chain employs TRBV18 and TRBJ1-3; D gene unclear. The V gene's germline CDR1 is KGHSH and CDR2 LQKENI. V was trimmed by 4 bases and J by 8 bases, leaving 21 bases between them. The CDR3 runs 16 residues. CDR3 bases: TGTGCCAGCTCACTTACCCGGGTTACACAAGGCGACACCATATATTTT. Translating it yields CASSLTRVTQGDTIYF.

The J gene is TRBJ1-1, the V gene TRBV5-1; 7 bases align to TRBD1. There are 15 residues in the CDR3. Germline-derived CDR1 and CDR2 are SGHRS and YFSETQ. CDR3 sequence reads: CVSYPTGTANTEAFF. DNA for the CDR3: TGCGTCAGTTATCCTACCGGGACAGCAAACACTGAAGCTTTCTTT.